This T cell receptor (beta chain) stems from a study of T-cell reconstitution after alpha-beta-depleted transplantation in children. The germline gives CDR1 DFQATT, CDR2 SNEGSKA (reference sequence). V lost 1 base and J 0 bases, leaving 10 bases between the germline ends. There are 14 residues in the CDR3. This clonotype was picked up many times. Using unique molecular identifiers, the investigators prepared the TCRbeta library. TCRdb ran MiXCR on the PCR reads and lists one entry per CDR3 protein. The table lists hundreds of thousands of distinct CDR3 sequences, roughly 15% of them singletons. The material sequenced was PBMCs from the stem cell graft donor, taken from the stem cell graft. The chain joins TRBV20-1 to TRBJ2-7; D gene uncertain. The TCR comes from a human donor who donated a stem cell graft to a child with acute myeloid leukemia. The CDR3 here is CSARAVSFSYEQYF. Here the CDR3 DNA reads TGCAGTGCTAGAGCTGTTAGTTTCTCCTACGAGCAGTACTTC.